A single sample is the source of the 28 T cell receptor beta chains below, sequenced in a study of post-analysis software for immune sequencing data. Study conclusions and caveats: Five TRBV segments, TRBV5-6, TRBV5-1 and TRBV20-1 among them, were found more frequent in patients than controls.

TCR beta cDNA libraries had unique molecular identifiers. In TCRdb, the PCR reads were re-called with MiXCR into one record per CDR3 protein. The sample consists of some 890,000 distinct CDR3 sequences, roughly 50% of them appearing once. For these TCRs, the target antigens are not known. Sequencing used blood. Receptors originate from a girl aged 5-17 years with multiple sclerosis.

This chain links TRBV5-1 with TRBJ2-1, with D perhaps matching TRBD2 (5 bases). Germline V gene lookup returns CDR1 SGHRS and CDR2 YFSETQ. V was pared by 0 bases and J by 2 bases, with 9 bases between. The CDR3 length is 15 residues. CDR3 region: CASSLGAAPYNEQFF. Here the CDR3 DNA reads TGCGCCAGCAGCTTGGGAGCGGCTCCCTACAATGAGCAGTTCTTC.

The V and J genes are TRBV15 and TRBJ1-2; the D gene is possibly TRBD1 (5 bases). The CDR3 length is 23 residues. CDR1 is LNHNV and CDR2 is YYDKDF in the germline V gene (reference sequence). V lost 2 bases and J lost 7, with 41 bases in between. This CDR3 reads CATSRTRPFPLWYEGLAGGGYTF. In DNA form, the CDR3 reads TGTGCCACCAGCAGAACCCGACCATTCCCCCTATGGTATGAAGGATTAGCTGGGGGTGGCTACACCTTC.

This clonotype came up a few times. This chain joins TRBV25-1 and TRBJ2-5; 7 nucleotides agree with TRBD2. The trim removed 6 bases at V and 1 base at J, leaving 5 bases unmatched. Germline assignment: CDR1 MGHDK and CDR2 SYGVNS. CDR3 length equals 14 residues. CDR3: CASRDGRSQETQYF. As DNA, the CDR3 is TGTGCCAGCAGGGACGGGAGGAGCCAAGAGACCCAGTACTTC.

V usage is TRBV5-5 and J usage is TRBJ2-7, with D possibly matching TRBD1 (5 bases). The germline CDR1 and CDR2 sequences are SGHKS and YYEKEE (reference sequence). Trimming pared 8 bases from V and 3 bases from J, leaving 18 bases between. The CDR3 consists of 14 residues. In DNA form, the CDR3 reads TGTGCCAGTTCCGACGACAGAGCCCTCTACGAGCAGTACTTC. Amino acid sequence: CASSDDRALYEQYF.

J is TRBJ1-1 and V is TRBV3-1; D gene uncertain. Germline V lookup: CDR1 LGHDT, CDR2 YNNKEL (reference sequence). Trimming stripped 5 bases from V and 4 bases from J, with 8 bases between. The CDR3 has 12 residues. The CDR3 DNA sequence: TGTGCCAGCAGCATACAGCGCACTGAAGCTTTCTTT. It is translated as CASSIQRTEAFF. Combining the CDR3 with reference TRBV3-1 and TRBJ1-1 gives the whole variable domain DTAVSQTPKYLVTQMGNDKSIKCEQNLGHDTMYWYKQDSKKFLKIMFSYNNKELIINETVPNRFSPKSPDKAHLNLHINSLELGDSAVYFCASSIQRTEAFFGQGTRLTVV.

The chain employs TRBV29-1 and TRBJ1-2; tentative D call: TRBD1 (6 bases). CDR1 and CDR2 from the germline V gene are SQVTM and ANQGSEA. The germline V and J ends were trimmed by 4 bases and 9 bases, with 21 bases remaining between them. The CDR3 consists of 14 residues. CDR3 region: CSVASKIGDTSYTF. CDR3 nucleotide sequence: TGCAGCGTTGCCAGCAAAATCGGGGACACTAGCTACACCTTC.

This clonotype showed up just a few times. The rearrangement joins TRBV29-1 to TRBJ2-1, with 10 bases that match TRBD1. J gave up 5 bases and V 1 base, and 8 bases lay outside the gene matches. The length of the CDR3 is 16 residues. Germline CDR1 SQVTM, CDR2 ANQGSEA. The CDR3 loop is CSVEGYGTGVDNEQFF. The CDR3 DNA is TGCAGCGTTGAAGGGTACGGGACAGGGGTAGACAATGAGCAGTTCTTC.

J is TRBJ2-5 and V is TRBV5-1, with no clear D. Trimming stripped 3 bases from V and 6 bases from J, with 15 bases between. Germline CDR1 is SGHRS and CDR2 is YFSETQ. The CDR3 extends over 14 amino acids. The CDR3 nucleotides are TGCGCCAGCAGCTGGGGAAGAGACCAGAAGACCCAGTACTTC. Protein product: CASSWGRDQKTQYF.

The CDR3 region is CASSQTPNYGYTF. The CDR3 DNA follows: TGTGCCAGCAGCCAGACACCTAACTATGGCTACACCTTC. This chain uses TRBV7-2 with TRBJ1-2; D gene unclear. V was clipped by 5 bases and J by 0 bases, with 7 bases between them. This CDR3 is 13 amino acids long. Germline assignment: CDR1 SGHTA and CDR2 FQGNSA.

The V gene is TRBV9, the J gene TRBJ1-2; 9 positions agree with TRBD1. The germline V gene encodes CDR1 SGDLS and CDR2 YYNGEE. With 3 bases clipped from V and 1 base from J, the junction kept 7 bases outside the gene matches. The CDR3 is 16 amino acids. The CDR3, as DNA: TGTGCCAGCAGCGCGACAGGGGGTGGGTTTAACTATGGCTACACCTTC. Amino acid sequence: CASSATGGGFNYGYTF.

CDR3 loop: CSAWGHSGADTQYF. In DNA, the CDR3 is TGCAGTGCTTGGGGCCACTCGGGCGCAGATACGCAGTATTTT. The chain carries TRBV20-1 and TRBJ2-3, with a weak D call TRBD1 (5 bases). The length of the CDR3 is 14 residues. V was cut by 5 bases and J by 4 bases, with 16 bases left in between. The germline V gene has CDR1 DFQATT and CDR2 SNEGSKA (reference sequence).

The V call is TRBV28, the J call TRBJ1-2, with D unresolved. The V gene lost 3 bases and the J gene lost 3 bases, with 8 bases spanning the gap. This CDR3 is built from 13 residues. The germline CDR1 and CDR2 sequences are MDHEN and SYDVKM. CDR3 loop: CASSFSPYYGYTF. The CDR3 DNA follows: TGTGCCAGCAGTTTTTCGCCATACTATGGCTACACCTTC.

A few counts support this clonotype. The chain links TRBV7-9 to TRBJ2-1; D ambiguous. V was pared by 3 bases and J by 8 bases, with 5 bases between. Germline values: CDR1 SEHNR, CDR2 FQNEAQ (reference sequence). The CDR3 sequence is 11 residues long. In nucleotides, the CDR3 is TGTGCCAGCAGCTTTCGCTATGAGCAGTTCTTC. This gives the protein CASSFRYEQFF.

This clonotype was observed a handful of times. The genes are TRBV5-1 and TRBJ1-5; unclear D gene. The V gene's germline CDR1 is SGHRS and CDR2 YFSETQ. V was cut by 0 bases and J by 7 bases, with 8 bases left in between. The CDR3 runs to 13 residues. CDR3 region: CASSLGNEQPQHF. In nucleotides, the CDR3 is TGCGCCAGCAGCTTGGGGAACGAGCAGCCCCAGCATTTT. Complete variable domain (other parts from reference TRBV5-1 and TRBJ1-5): KAGVTQTPRYLIKTRGQQVTLSCSPISGHRSVSWYQQTPGQGLQFLFEYFSETQRNKGNFPGRFSGRQFSNSRSEMNVSTLELGDSALYLCASSLGNEQPQHFGDGTRLSIL.

The genes are TRBV12-3 or TRBV12-4 and TRBJ2-5, with 9 bases that match TRBD1. Trimming at V came to 8 bases and at J to 3 bases, leaving 4 bases not matched to a gene. The CDR3 sequence is 13 residues long. For the CDR3, the DNA is TGTGCCAGCCTCGACAGGGGGGAAGAGACCCAGTACTTC. The encoded protein is CASLDRGEETQYF.

J is TRBJ2-7 and V is TRBV6-6; the D gene is possibly TRBD1 (6 bases). The V end was cut by 3 bases, the J end by 0 bases, with 9 bases between. From germline, CDR1 is MNHNY and CDR2 SVGAGI (reference sequence). This CDR3 has 14 residues. The CDR3 DNA reads TGTGCCAGCAGTTATTTGACAGGCTCCTACGAGCAGTACTTC. Its protein is CASSYLTGSYEQYF.

This clonotype was observed a handful of times. The chain couples TRBV5-1 to TRBJ2-6; 7 nucleotides align to TRBD2. The CDR3 loop spans 17 amino acids. The junction had 8 bases not matched to a gene; V was cut back by 5 bases and J by 0 bases. CDR1 and CDR2 (germline): SGHRS, YFSETQ. The CDR3 protein is CASRLGGGSSGANVLTF. DNA of the CDR3: TGCGCCAGCAGACTGGGCGGGGGTAGCTCTGGGGCCAACGTCCTGACTTTC.

The chain combines TRBV7-9 with TRBJ2-7, with TRBD2 matching over 7 bases. This CDR3 has 16 amino acids. Germline V gene lookup returns CDR1 SEHNR and CDR2 FQNEAQ (reference sequence). Losses at the gene ends were 4 bases for V and 0 bases for J; bases not matched to a gene: 9. The DNA for the CDR3 is TGTGCCAGCAGCTCCAAGGAACTAGCGACCTCCTACGAGCAGTACTTC. Translated, it gives CASSSKELATSYEQYF.

This chain uses TRBV25-1 with TRBJ1-4, with unresolved D. This CDR3 comprises 15 residues. The germline CDR1 and CDR2 sequences are MGHDK and SYGVNS. V lost 4 bases and J 5 bases, leaving 14 bases between the germline ends. The CDR3 is CASSAYRGKNEKLFF. The CDR3 DNA reads as TGTGCCAGCAGTGCCTATCGGGGAAAGAATGAAAAACTGTTTTTT.

The rearrangement links TRBV6-5 to TRBJ1-1, with D possibly being TRBD1 (6 bases). CDR3 size: 16 residues. Germline V gene data show CDR1 as MNHEY and CDR2 as SVGAGI. Trimming took 2 bases from V and 0 from J, leaving 13 bases between them. As DNA, the CDR3 is TGTGCCAGCAGTTACGCGCAGGGGCTTGTGAACACTGAAGCTTTCTTT. This codes for CASSYAQGLVNTEAFF.

This clonotype was seen once. CDR3 loop: CASSLSFTDGYTF. As DNA, the CDR3 is TGCGCCAGCAGCTTGTCTTTTACAGATGGCTACACCTTC. The V call is TRBV5-1, the J call TRBJ1-2; D is uncertain. Germline V gene lookup returns CDR1 SGHRS and CDR2 YFSETQ. V was pared by 1 base and J by 6 bases, with 10 bases between. CDR3 length equals 13 residues.

The table lists this clonotype with a count of one. The J gene is TRBJ2-1, the V gene TRBV29-1; TRBD2 aligns across 10 bases. The germline CDR1 and CDR2 sequences are SQVTM and ANQGSEA. The CDR3 covers 14 residues. V lost 6 bases to trimming and J lost 7 bases; unmatched junction nucleotides: 9. CDR3 sequence: CSVGSSGSRNEQFF. CDR3 in DNA: TGCAGCGTAGGTTCTAGCGGGAGTAGGAATGAGCAGTTCTTC.

In this sample, this clonotype turned up a few times. The chain joins TRBV7-9 to TRBJ2-6; a possible D gene is TRBD1 (6 bases). The CDR3 has 18 amino acids. CDR1 is SEHNR and CDR2 is FQNEAQ in the germline V gene (reference sequence). V lost 5 bases, J lost 1 base, and 18 bases lay in between. In nucleotides, the CDR3 is TGTGCCAGCAGCCCGGGACAAGGGGCCGGATCTGGGGCCAACGTCCTGACTTTC. Residues: CASSPGQGAGSGANVLTF.

The chain uses TRBV18 and TRBJ2-7, with TRBD1 matching over 9 bases. The CDR3 is made up of 16 amino acids. V gave up 3 bases and J gave up 2 bases; unmatched junction bases: 8. CDR1 KGHSH and CDR2 LQKENI come from the germline V gene. The CDR3 loop is CASSPVSGQGPYEQYF. Here the CDR3 DNA reads TGTGCCAGCTCACCGGTATCGGGACAGGGCCCCTACGAGCAGTACTTC.

This clonotype was recorded a few times. The gene calls are TRBV6-4 and TRBJ2-6, with D perhaps matching TRBD1 (6 bases). Germline CDR1 reads MRHNA; CDR2 reads SNTAGT. There are 16 residues in the CDR3. Between the trimmed V and J ends, which lost 6 bases and 2 bases, there was a span of 14 bases. CDR3 in DNA: TGTGCCAGCAGCATACACCCAGGGGCTGGGGCCAACGTCCTGACTTTC. Its translation is CASSIHPGAGANVLTF.

The J gene is TRBJ1-2, the V gene TRBV20-1; TRBD1 matches at 10 bases. V trimming: 1 base; J trimming: 5 bases; junction bases outside the gene matches: 7. Germline V gives CDR1 DFQATT, CDR2 SNEGSKA (reference sequence). This CDR3 comprises 15 residues. CDR3 DNA sequence: TGCAGTGCTAGAGCAGGACAGGGGGGTGAATATGGCTACACCTTC. It translates to CSARAGQGGEYGYTF.

J is TRBJ2-1 and V is TRBV6-5, with D possibly matching TRBD2 (5 bases). CDR1 is MNHEY, CDR2 SVGAGI, per germline. V shed 2 bases and J shed 8 bases, with 13 bases lying between them. The CDR3 runs to 14 residues. CDR3 loop: CASSYTRIGDEQFF. For the CDR3, the DNA is TGTGCCAGCAGTTACACTAGGATTGGCGATGAGCAGTTCTTC.

This clonotype has just one count. This sequence joins TRBV5-1 and TRBJ2-1; 9 bases line up with TRBD1. Trimming cost V 4 bases and J 7 bases; bases outside gene matches: 9. CDR1 and CDR2 from the germline V gene are SGHRS and YFSETQ. The CDR3 covers 15 residues. As DNA, the CDR3 is TGCGCCAGCAGCATGTCCGGGACAGGGTGGAATGAGCAGTTCTTC. It specifies CASSMSGTGWNEQFF.